The 3 T cell receptor beta chains listed next were all sequenced from one sample in a study of naive and memory T cell subsets. Ligated cDNA underwent four rounds of PCR with nested alpha and beta constant region primers and SP2. TCRdb reanalysed the 5' RACE reads using MiXCR and keeps one entry per CDR3 protein. The data hold tens of thousands of distinct CDR3 sequences, with 7% to 8.5% observed a single time. TCR cDNA received a 3' ligated oligonucleotide that carried a UMI. The receptors originated from a male donor in good health.

The table lists this clonotype with many counts. V gene TRBV7-6 combines with J gene TRBJ2-2; D assignment may be TRBD1 or TRBD2 (5 bases each). CDR1 and CDR2 (germline): SGHVS, FNYEAQ. V dropped 0 bases and J dropped 3 bases, with 8 bases sitting between them. The CDR3 spans 15 residues. DNA for the CDR3: TGTGCCAGCAGCTTAGCCGGGACCGACACCGGGGAGCTGTTTTTT. Protein product: CASSLAGTDTGELFF.

This chain links TRBV6-5 with TRBJ2-5; 9 bases are shared with TRBD2. The CDR3 spans 15 residues. Germline CDR1 MNHEY, CDR2 SVGAGI. After removal of 1 base from V and 2 bases from J, the junction contained 2 bases not matched to a gene. The CDR3 region has the DNA TGTGCCAGCAGTTACTGGACTAGCGCTCAAGAGACCCAGTACTTC. It is translated as CASSYWTSAQETQYF.

The rearrangement uses TRBV29-1 and TRBJ2-7; D unclear. The V gene's germline CDR1 is SQVTM and CDR2 ANQGSEA. The V end was cut by 7 bases, the J end by 0 bases, with 10 bases between. CDR3 length: 12 amino acids. The CDR3: CSARWSSYEQYF. In DNA form, the CDR3 reads TGCAGCGCCCGGTGGAGCTCCTACGAGCAGTACTTC.